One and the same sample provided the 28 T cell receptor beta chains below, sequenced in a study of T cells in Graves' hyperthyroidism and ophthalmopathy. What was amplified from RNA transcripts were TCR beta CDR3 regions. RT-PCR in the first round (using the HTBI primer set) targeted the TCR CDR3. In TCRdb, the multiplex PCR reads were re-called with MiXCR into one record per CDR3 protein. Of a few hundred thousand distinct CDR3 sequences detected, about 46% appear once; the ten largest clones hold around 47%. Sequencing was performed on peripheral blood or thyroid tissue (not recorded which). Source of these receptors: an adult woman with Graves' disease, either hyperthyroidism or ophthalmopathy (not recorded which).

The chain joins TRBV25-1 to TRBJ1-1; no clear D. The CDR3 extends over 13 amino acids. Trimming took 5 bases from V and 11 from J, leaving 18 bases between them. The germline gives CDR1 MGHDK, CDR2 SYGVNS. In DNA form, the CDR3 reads TGTGCCAGCAGTCCCCCAGGACGGTTCTGGGCTTTCTTT. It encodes CASSPPGRFWAFF.

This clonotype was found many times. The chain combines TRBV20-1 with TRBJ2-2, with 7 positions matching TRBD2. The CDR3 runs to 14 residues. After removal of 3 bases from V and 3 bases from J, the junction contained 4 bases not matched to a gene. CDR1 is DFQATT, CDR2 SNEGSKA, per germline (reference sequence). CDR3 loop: CSARGGGYTGELFF. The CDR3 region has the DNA TGCAGTGCTAGGGGCGGGGGATACACCGGGGAGCTGTTTTTT.

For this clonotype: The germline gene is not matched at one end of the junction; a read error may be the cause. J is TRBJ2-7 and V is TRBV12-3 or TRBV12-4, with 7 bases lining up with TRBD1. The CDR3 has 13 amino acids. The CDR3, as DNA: TGTGCCAGCAACCGGGACAGCTCCTGCGAGCAGTACTTC. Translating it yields CASNRDSSCEQYF.

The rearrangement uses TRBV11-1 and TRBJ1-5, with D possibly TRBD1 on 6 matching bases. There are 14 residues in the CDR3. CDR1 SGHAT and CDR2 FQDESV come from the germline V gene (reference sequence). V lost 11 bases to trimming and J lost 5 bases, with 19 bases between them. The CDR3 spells CAWSVADSYQPQHF. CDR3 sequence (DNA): TGTGCCTGGAGTGTAGCGGACAGCTATCAGCCCCAGCATTTT.

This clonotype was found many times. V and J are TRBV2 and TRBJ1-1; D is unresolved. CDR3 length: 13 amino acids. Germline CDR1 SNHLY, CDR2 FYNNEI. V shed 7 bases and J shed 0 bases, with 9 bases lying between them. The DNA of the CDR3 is TGTGCCAGCAACCTCCAGGTGAACACTGAAGCTTTCTTT. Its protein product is CASNLQVNTEAFF.

CDR3 protein: CASSSYPGGRAFF. In DNA form, the CDR3 reads TGTGCCAGCAGCTCGTATCCCGGGGGCCGGGCTTTCTTT. The chain carries TRBV5-4 and TRBJ1-1, with D possibly being TRBD1 (6 bases). Germline lookup yields CDR1 SGHNT and CDR2 YYREEE (reference sequence). Trimming left V 3 bases short and J 11 bases short, with 17 bases between. The CDR3 is 13 residues long.

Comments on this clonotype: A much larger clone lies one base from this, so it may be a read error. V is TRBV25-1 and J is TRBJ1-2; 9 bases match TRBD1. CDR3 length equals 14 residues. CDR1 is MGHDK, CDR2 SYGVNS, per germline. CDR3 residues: CASSEWDRDGGCTF. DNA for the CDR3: TGTGCCAGCAGTGAATGGGACAGGGATGGGGGCTGCACCTTC.

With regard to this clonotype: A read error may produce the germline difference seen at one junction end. CDR3 bases: TGTGCCACCAGTGACCGACTAGCGGGAGTCGAGACCCAGTACTTC. Amino acid sequence: CATSDRLAGVETQYF. V gene TRBV10-3 combines with J gene TRBJ2-5; 12 bases agree with TRBD2. The CDR3 sequence is 15 residues long. Germline V gene data show CDR1 as ENHRY and CDR2 as SYGVKD.

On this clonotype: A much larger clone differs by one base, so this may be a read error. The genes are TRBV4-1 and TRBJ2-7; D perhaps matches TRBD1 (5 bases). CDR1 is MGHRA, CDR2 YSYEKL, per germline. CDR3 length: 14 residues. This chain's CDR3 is CASSQQGPAYERYF. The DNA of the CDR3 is TGCGCCAGCAGCCAACAGGGCCCTGCCTACGAGCGGTACTTC.

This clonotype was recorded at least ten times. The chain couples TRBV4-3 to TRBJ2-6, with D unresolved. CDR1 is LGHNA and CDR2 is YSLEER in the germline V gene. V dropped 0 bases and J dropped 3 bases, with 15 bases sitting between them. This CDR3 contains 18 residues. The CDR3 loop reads CASSQDRTRFVGANVLTF. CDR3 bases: TGCGCCAGCAGCCAAGATAGGACCCGTTTTGTTGGGGCCAACGTCCTGACTTTC.

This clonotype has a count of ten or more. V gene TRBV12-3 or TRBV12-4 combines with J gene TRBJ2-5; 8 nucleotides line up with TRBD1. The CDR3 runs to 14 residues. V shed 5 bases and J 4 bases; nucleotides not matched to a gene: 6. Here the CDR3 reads CASSGQGLGETQYF. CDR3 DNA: TGTGCCAGCAGTGGACAGGGCCTTGGAGAGACCCAGTACTTC.

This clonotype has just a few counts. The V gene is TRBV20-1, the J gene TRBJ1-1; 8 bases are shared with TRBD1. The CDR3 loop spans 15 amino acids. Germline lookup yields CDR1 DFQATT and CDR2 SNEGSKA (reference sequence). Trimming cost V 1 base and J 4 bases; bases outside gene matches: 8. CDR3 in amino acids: CSARAPDRESTEAFF. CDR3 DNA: TGCAGTGCTAGAGCGCCGGACAGGGAGAGCACTGAAGCTTTCTTT.

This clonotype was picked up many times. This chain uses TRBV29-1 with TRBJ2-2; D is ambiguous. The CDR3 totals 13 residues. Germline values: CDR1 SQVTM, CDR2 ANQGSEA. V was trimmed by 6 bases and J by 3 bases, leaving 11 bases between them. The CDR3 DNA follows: TGCAGCGTCCTCCGGAGACACACCGGGGAGCTGTTTTTT. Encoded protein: CSVLRRHTGELFF.

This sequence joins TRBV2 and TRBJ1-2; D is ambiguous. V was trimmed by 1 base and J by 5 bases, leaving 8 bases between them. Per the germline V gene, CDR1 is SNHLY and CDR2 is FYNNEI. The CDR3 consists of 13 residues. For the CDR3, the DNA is TGTGCCAGCAGTGAAGGGGTGGGATATGGCTACACCTTC. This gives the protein CASSEGVGYGYTF.

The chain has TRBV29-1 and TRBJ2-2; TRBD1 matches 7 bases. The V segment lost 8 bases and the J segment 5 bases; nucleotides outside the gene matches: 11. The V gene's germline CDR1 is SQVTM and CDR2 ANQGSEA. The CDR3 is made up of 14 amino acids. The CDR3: CSLYGTALTGELFF. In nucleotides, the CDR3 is TGCAGCTTATACGGGACAGCATTAACCGGGGAGCTGTTTTTT.

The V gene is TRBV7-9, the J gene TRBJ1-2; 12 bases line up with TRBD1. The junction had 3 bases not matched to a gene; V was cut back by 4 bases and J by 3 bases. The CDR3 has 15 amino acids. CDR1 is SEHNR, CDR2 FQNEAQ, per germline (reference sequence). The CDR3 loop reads CASSSGTGGDYGYTF. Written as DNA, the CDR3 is TGTGCCAGCAGCTCCGGGACAGGGGGCGACTATGGCTACACCTTC.

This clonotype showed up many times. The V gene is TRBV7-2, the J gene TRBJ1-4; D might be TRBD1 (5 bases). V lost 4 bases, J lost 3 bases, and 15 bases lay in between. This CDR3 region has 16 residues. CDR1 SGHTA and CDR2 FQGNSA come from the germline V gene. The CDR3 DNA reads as TGTGCCAGCAGCTCTACGGGACCTCGTTCTAATGAAAAACTGTTTTTT. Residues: CASSSTGPRSNEKLFF.

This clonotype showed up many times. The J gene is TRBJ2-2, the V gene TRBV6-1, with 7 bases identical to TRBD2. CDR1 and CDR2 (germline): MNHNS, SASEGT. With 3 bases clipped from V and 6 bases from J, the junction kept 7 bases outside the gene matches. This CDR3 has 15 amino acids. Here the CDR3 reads CASSDHLAGAGELFF. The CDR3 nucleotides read TGTGCCAGCAGTGACCACTTGGCGGGAGCCGGGGAGCTGTTTTTT.

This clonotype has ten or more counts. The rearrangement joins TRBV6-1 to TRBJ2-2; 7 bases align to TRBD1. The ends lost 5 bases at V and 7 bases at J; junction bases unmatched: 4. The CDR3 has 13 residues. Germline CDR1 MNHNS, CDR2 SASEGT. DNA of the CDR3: TGTGCCAGCAGTACTTACAGGGGCGGGGAGCTGTTTTTT. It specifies CASSTYRGGELFF.

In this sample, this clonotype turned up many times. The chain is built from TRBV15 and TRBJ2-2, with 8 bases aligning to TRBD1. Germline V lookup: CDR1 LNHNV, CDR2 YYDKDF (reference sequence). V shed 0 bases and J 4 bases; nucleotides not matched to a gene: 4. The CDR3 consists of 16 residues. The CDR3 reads CATSRDWTGTTGELFF. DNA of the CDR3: TGTGCCACCAGCAGAGATTGGACAGGGACCACCGGGGAGCTGTTTTTT. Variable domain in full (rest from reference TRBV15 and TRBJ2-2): DAMVIQNPRYQVTQFGKPVTLSCSQTLNHNVMYWYQQKSSQAPKLLFHYYDKDFNNEADTPDNFQSRRPNTSFCFLDIRSPGLGDTAMYLCATSRDWTGTTGELFFGEGSRLTVL.

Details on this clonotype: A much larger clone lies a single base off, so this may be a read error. The CDR3 spells CSARTGGNNQPRHF. The CDR3 bases are TGCAGTGCAAGAACAGGCGGGAACAATCAGCCCCGGCATTTT. The chain is built from TRBV20-1 and TRBJ1-5; possibly TRBD1 for D (5 bases). The CDR3 is 14 residues long. CDR1 and CDR2 (germline): DFQATT, SNEGSKA (reference sequence).

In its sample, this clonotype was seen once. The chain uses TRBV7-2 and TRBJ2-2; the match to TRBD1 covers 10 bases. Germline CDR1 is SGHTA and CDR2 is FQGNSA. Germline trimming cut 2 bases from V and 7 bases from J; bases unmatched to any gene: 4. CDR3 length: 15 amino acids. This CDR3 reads CASSLPTGGHGELFF. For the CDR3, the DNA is TGTGCCAGCAGCTTACCGACAGGGGGCCACGGGGAGCTGTTTTTT.

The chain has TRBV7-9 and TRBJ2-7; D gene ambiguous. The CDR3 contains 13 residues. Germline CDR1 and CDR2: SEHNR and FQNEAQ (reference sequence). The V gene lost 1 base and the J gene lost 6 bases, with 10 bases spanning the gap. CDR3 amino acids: CASSLGLLSEQYF. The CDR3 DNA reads TGTGCCAGCAGCTTAGGCTTGCTTTCCGAGCAGTACTTC.

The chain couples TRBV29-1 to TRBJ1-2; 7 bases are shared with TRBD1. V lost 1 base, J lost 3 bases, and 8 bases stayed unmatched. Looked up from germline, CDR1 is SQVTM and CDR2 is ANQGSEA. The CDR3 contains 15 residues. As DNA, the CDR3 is TGCAGCGTTGAAGGTGGTACAGGGACAGACTATGGCTACACCTTC. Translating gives CSVEGGTGTDYGYTF.

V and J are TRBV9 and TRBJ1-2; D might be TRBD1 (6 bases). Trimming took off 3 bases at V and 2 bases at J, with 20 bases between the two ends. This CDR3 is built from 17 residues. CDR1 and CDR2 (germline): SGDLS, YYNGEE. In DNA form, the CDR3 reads TGTGCCAGCAGCGACAGATTGGACAGCTTTGAGAACTATGGCTACACCTTC. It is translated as CASSDRLDSFENYGYTF.

CDR3 amino acids: CSAFKKDGYTF. Written as DNA, the CDR3 is TGCAGTGCTTTTAAGAAGGATGGCTACACCTTC. This rearrangement joins TRBV20-1 to TRBJ1-2; D ambiguous. Trimming stripped 5 bases from V and 6 bases from J, with 10 bases between. CDR1 is DFQATT and CDR2 is SNEGSKA in the germline V gene (reference sequence). CDR3 length: 11 residues.

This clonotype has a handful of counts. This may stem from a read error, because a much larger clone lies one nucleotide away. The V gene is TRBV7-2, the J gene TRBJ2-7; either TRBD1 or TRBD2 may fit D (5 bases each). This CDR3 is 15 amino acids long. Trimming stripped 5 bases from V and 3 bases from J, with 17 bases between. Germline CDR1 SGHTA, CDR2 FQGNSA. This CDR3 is CASSPLGVRGYEQYF. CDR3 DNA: TGTGCCAGCAGCCCCTTGGGGGTCCGGGGCTACGAGCAGTACTTC.

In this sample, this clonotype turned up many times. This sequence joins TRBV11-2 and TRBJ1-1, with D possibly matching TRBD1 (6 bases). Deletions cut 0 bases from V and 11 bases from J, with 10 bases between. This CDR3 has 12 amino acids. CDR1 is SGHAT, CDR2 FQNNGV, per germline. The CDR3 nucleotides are TGTGCCAGCAGCTTAGAAAGGGGGGGTGCTTTCTTT. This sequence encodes CASSLERGGAFF.